A single T cell receptor beta chain is shown here with its context. The sample originates from a study of blood T cell repertoires in COVID-19. About the research overall: Collection of acute and convalescent COVID-19 samples took place in the United States, Italy and Spain. The analysed material was cDNA or gDNA that came from T cells, B-cell-depleted T cells, or PBMCs.

The germline gives CDR1 SGDLS, CDR2 YYNGEE. There are 17 residues in the CDR3. J gave up 2 bases and V 3 bases, and 3 bases lay outside the gene matches. Per the original methods: Estimates of nucleated cell counts were drawn from the amplification of reference gene primers. Libraries were prepared by immunoSEQ multiplex PCR; TCRdb keeps only in-frame clonotypes and omits some of them. The D gene and trimming were derived from the DNA, and the V and J assignments and clone size from that table. The table shows over 30,000 clones, with just over 85% occurring only once. The chain combines TRBV9 with TRBJ2-2; TRBD2 matches 14 bases. The TCR originated in a woman between 70 and 85 years old with active COVID-19. Sequencing was performed on peripheral blood. In nucleotides, the CDR3 is TGTGCCAGCAGCGGGACTAGCGGGGGGCCCAACACCGGGGAGCTGTTTTTT. Translated, it gives CASSGTSGGPNTGELFF. Variable domain in full (rest from reference TRBV9 and TRBJ2-2): DSGVTQTPKHLITATGQRVTLRCSPRSGDLSVYWYQQSLDQGLQFLIQYYNGEERAKGNILERFSAQQFPDLHSELNLSSLELGDSALYFCASSGTSGGPNTGELFFGEGSRLTVL.